This TCR beta chain was obtained from a study of T cell repertoires in cytomegalovirus infection (dated by TCRdb to the late 2010s). With regard to the full study: Donor HLA type was relevant to the analysis, as public TCR beta signatures indicated carriage of CMV infection together with the matching HLA type.

Sequencing used an Illumina HiSeq 1500. TCRdb reprocessing: public reads trimmed at Q25 with fastp, clones called with MiXCR, in-frame beta chains kept. Here each entry gathers all rows of one CDR3 protein and keeps the most common genes and DNA. The sample table contains some 600,000 distinct CDR3 sequences; only one count was recorded for roughly a quarter of them. Of the sample, less than 10% falls within the top ten clones. Overall study outcomes, separate from this receptor: In both this cohort and an independent cohort of 350 to 400 donors, the cumulative frequency of public TCR beta family members distinguished carriers of CMV infection plus the relevant HLA type. The ex vivo response was dominated by HLA-C-restricted CMV-specific TCR beta clonotypes, which also provided the single most frequent clonotype in two of eight donors.

Remarks on this clonotype: Its antigen target is currently unknown. No quality values exist for individual bases; no much larger clone is one base distant.

This TCR came from a human donor in good health (CMV status not recorded). Some clones in this sample may be carry-over from other donors' samples. The sequencing sample was made of CD8+ T cells from PBMCs.

The CDR3 here reads CASSATGATYNEQFF. Here is the DNA: TGTGCCAGCAGTGCGACAGGGGCGACCTACAATGAGCAGTTCTTC. This receptor chain uses TRBV2 and TRBJ2-1, with TRBD1 identical over 8 junction bases. After removal of 4 bases from V and 2 bases from J, the junction retains 4 bases not matched to a gene. The CDR3 sequence holds 15 residues, the cysteine and phenylalanine included. The kept DNA is CDR3 alone, 45 bases in frame from the first base. Based on the germline V gene, the CDR1 and CDR2 sequences are SNHLY and FYNNEI.